This TCR beta chain was identified in a study of beta chain features in type 1 diabetes. Study results and caveats: Among patients, naive, central memory and Treg TCRB repertoires appeared more similar than among healthy donors. TCRB CDR3s from Type 1 diabetes patients were moderately but significantly shorter in all four CD4+ subsets. Diminished insertions and augmented deletions at VDJ junctions characterized type 1 diabetes patients.

The study reverse transcribed the entire isolated RNA, so it sequenced expressed TCRB transcripts. Profiled with immunoSEQ multiplex PCR; TCRdb holds only in-frame clones, not every one. The sample has about 650,000 clones; around 12% are singletons. Germline V gene data show CDR1 as LGHNA and CDR2 as YNFKEQ. V was trimmed by 2 bases and J by 2 bases, leaving 10 bases between them. The CDR3 runs to 16 residues. This clone occurred a few times. The antigen is unknown. The source material was naive CD4+ T cells from blood. The clonotype comes from a man aged 25-45 years with type 1 diabetes. This chain links TRBV4-2 with TRBJ2-6, with D maybe TRBD1 (5 bases). The CDR3, as DNA: TGTGCCAGCAGCCAAAAAGTGGGGCCTGGGGCCAACGTCCTGACTTTC. It translates to CASSQKVGPGANVLTF.